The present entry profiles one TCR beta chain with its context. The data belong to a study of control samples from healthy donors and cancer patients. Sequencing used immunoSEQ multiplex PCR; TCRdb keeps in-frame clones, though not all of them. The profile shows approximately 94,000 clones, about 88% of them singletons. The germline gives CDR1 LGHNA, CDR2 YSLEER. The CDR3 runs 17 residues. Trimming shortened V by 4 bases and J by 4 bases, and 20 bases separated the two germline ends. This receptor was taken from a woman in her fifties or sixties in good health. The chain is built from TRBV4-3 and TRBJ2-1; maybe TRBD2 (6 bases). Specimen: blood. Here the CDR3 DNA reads TGCGCCAGCAGCCCGAGGTGGGTCGGGACTGGTTACAATGAGCAGTTCTTC. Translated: CASSPRWVGTGYNEQFF.